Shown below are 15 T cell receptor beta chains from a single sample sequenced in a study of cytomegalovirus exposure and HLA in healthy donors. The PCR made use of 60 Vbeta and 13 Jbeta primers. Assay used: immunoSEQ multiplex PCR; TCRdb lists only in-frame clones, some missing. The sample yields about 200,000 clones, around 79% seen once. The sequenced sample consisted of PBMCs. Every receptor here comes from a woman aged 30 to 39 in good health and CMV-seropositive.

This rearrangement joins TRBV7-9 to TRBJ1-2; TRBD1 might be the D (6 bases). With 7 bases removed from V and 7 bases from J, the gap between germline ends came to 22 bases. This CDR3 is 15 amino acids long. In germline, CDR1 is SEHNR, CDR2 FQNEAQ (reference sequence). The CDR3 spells CASTPLPTGDSGYTF. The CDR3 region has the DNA TGTGCCAGCACCCCTCTTCCGACAGGCGATAGTGGCTACACCTTC.

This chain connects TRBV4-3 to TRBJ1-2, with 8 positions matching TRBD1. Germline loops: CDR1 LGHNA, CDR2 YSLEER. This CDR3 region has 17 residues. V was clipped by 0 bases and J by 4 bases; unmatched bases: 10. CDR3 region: CASSQDIGRGRGYGYTF. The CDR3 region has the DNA TGCGCCAGCAGCCAAGATATAGGCAGGGGGCGCGGCTATGGCTACACCTTC.

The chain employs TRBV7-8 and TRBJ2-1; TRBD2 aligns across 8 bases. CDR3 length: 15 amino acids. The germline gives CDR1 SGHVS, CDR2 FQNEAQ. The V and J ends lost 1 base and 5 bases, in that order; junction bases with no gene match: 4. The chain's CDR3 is CASSLDGGGNNEQFF. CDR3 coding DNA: TGTGCCAGCAGCTTAGATGGCGGGGGGAACAATGAGCAGTTCTTC.

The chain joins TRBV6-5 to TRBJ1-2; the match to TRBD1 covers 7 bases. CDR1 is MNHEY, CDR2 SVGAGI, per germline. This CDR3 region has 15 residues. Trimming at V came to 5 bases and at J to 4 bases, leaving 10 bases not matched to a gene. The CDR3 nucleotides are TGTGCCAGCAGTAAAACGCCGGGACAGATCTATGGCTACACCTTC. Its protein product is CASSKTPGQIYGYTF.

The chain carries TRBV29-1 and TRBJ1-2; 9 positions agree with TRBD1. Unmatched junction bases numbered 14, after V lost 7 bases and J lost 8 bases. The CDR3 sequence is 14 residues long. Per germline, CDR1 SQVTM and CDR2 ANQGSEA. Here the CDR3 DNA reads TGCAGCGCACGAGGGGACAGGGAATCAACCGGCTACACCTTC. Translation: CSARGDRESTGYTF.

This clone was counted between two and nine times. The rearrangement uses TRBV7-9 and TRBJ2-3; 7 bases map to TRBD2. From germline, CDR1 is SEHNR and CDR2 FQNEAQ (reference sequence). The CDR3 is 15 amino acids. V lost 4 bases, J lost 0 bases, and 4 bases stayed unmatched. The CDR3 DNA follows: TGTGCCAGCAGCTGGGGAGCGGGAAGCACAGATACGCAGTATTTT. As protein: CASSWGAGSTDTQYF.

Here the CDR3 reads CASSQGAGKSYEQYF. For the CDR3, the DNA is TGCGCCAGCAGCCAAGGGGCGGGGAAGTCCTACGAGCAGTACTTC. The rearrangement joins TRBV4-3 to TRBJ2-7; a possible D gene is TRBD2 (6 bases). Germline CDR1 and CDR2: LGHNA and YSLEER. The V and J ends lost 1 base and 1 base respectively, with 11 bases between them. The CDR3 contains 15 residues.

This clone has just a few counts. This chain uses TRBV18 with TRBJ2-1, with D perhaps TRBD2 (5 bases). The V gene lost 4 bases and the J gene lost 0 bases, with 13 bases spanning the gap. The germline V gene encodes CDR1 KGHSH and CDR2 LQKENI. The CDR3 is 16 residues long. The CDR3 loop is CASSRAGASSYNEQFF. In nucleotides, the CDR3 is TGTGCCAGCTCACGGGCGGGCGCAAGCTCCTACAATGAGCAGTTCTTC.

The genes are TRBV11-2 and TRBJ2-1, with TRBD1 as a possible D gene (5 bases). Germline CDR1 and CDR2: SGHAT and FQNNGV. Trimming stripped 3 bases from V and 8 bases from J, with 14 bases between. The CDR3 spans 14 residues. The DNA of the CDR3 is TGTGCCAGCAGCTTGGTTCTAACCAGGGATGAGCAGTTCTTC. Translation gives CASSLVLTRDEQFF.

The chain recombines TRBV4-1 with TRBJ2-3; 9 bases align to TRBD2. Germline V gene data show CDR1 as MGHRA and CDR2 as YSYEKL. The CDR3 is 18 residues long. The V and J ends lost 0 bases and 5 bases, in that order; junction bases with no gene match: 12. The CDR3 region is CASSQEEKGAGGVDTQYF. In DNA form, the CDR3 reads TGCGCCAGCAGCCAAGAAGAGAAAGGAGCGGGAGGAGTAGATACGCAGTATTTT.

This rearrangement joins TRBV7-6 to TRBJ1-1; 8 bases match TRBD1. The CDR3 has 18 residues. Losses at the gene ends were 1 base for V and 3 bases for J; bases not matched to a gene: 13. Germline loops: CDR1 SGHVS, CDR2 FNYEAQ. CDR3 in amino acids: CASSLEPTPGQVHTEAFF. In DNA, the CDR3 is TGTGCCAGCAGCTTAGAACCCACACCGGGACAGGTCCACACTGAAGCTTTCTTT. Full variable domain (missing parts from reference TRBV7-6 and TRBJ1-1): GAGVSQSPRYKVTKRGQDVALRCDPISGHVSLYWYRQALGQGPEFLTYFNYEAQQDKSGLPNDRFSAERPEGSISTLTIQRTEQRDSAMYRCASSLEPTPGQVHTEAFFGQGTRLTVV.

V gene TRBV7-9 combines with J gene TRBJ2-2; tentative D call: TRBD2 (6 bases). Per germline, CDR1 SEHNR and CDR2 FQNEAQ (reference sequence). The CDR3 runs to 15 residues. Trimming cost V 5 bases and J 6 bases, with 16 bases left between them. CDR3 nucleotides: TGTGCCAGCAGCAGTTTGACGGGAGACTCCGGGGAGCTGTTTTTT. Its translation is CASSSLTGDSGELFF. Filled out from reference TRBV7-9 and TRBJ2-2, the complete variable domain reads DTGVSQNPRHKITKRGQNVTFRCDPISEHNRLYWYRQTLGQGPEFLTYFQNEAQLEKSRLLSDRFSAERPKGSFSTLEIQRTEQGDSAMYLCASSSLTGDSGELFFGEGSRLTVL.

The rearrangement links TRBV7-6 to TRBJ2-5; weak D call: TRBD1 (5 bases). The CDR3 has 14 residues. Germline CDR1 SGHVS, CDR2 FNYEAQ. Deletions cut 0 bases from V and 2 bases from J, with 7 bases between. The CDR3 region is CASSLADRQETQYF. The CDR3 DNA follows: TGTGCCAGCAGCTTAGCCGACAGACAAGAGACCCAGTACTTC.

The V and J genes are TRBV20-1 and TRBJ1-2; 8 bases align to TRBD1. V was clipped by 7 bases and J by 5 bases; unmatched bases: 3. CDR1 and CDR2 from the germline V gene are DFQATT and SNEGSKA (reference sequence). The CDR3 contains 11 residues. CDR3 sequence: CSGTGRYGYTF. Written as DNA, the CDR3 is TGCAGTGGGACAGGGCGGTATGGCTACACCTTC.

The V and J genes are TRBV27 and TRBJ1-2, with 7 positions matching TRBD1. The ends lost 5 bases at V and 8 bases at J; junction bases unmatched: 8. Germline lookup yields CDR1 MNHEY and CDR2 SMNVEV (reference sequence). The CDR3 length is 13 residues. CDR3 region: CASSTWDSRGYTF. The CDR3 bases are TGTGCCAGCAGTACCTGGGACAGTAGAGGCTACACCTTC.